This TCR beta chain was sequenced in a study of beta chain features in type 1 diabetes. Study at large: When patients were set against healthy donors, age, gender and cell yields were similar. General study findings and limits: Shorter templates may be favored by PCR, equally so in patients and controls. A moderate, significant TCRB CDR3 shortening appeared in type 1 diabetes across four CD4+ subsets. A greater similarity of naive, central memory and Treg TCRB repertoires was seen among patients than among healthy donors.

This clone turned up a few times. The antigen is not known. Every single donor gave one heparinised blood draw, and these averaged roughly 120 mL. Expressed TCRB transcripts were sequenced, since all the RNA that had been isolated was reverse transcribed. The method was immunoSEQ multiplex PCR; TCRdb's version includes in-frame clones alone and lacks a portion of them. The top ten clones hold 0.5% of a sample with about 170,000 clones, 7% to 9% of them seen once. This CDR3 comprises 13 residues. The V end was cut by 7 bases, the J end by 7 bases, with 16 bases between. Germline CDR1 and CDR2: GTSNPN and SVGIG (reference sequence).

The chain is built from TRBV30 and TRBJ1-4; D may be TRBD1 (6 bases). The receptor was isolated from a man aged 18 to 30 with type 1 diabetes. Sequencing was done on a sample of central memory CD4+ T cells from blood. The CDR3 here is CASQNSTGEKLFF. The CDR3 DNA follows: TGTGCCTCCCAAAATTCGACAGGTGAAAAACTGTTTTTT.